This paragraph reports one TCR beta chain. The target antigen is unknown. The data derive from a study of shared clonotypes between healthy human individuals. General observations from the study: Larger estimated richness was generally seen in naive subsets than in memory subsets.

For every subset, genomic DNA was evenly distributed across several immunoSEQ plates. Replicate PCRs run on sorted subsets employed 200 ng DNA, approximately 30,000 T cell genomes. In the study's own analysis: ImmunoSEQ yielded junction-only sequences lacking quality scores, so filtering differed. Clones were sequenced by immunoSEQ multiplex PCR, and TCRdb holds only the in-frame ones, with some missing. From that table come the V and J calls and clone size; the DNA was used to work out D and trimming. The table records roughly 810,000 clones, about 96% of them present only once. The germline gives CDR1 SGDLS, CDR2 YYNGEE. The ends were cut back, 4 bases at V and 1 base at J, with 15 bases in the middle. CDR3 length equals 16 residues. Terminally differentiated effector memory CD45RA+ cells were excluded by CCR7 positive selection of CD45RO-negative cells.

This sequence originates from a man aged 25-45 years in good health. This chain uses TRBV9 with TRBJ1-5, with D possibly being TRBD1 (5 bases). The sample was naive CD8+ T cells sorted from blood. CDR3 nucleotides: TGTGCCAGCAGCAAAGGGGTCGGCCAAAGCAATCAGCCCCAGCATTTT. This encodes CASSKGVGQSNQPQHF.